One TCR beta chain is described in this entry. Profiling relied on immunoSEQ multiplex PCR, and the TCRdb table lists in-frame clones only, not all of them. Of around 57,000 clones in the sample, 80% to 90% were seen once. The data are from a study of T cell changes during pregnancy in multiple sclerosis. Trimming took 1 base from V and 1 from J; bases not matched to a gene: 4. The CDR3 contains 16 residues. Germline V gene sequence: CDR1 SGHTA, CDR2 FQGNSA. Source: peripheral blood, taken in the first trimester of pregnancy. The TCR originated in a female donor with multiple sclerosis, enrolled in a pregnancy study. The chain has TRBV7-2 and TRBJ2-3, with TRBD2 matching over 8 bases. In DNA form, the CDR3 reads TGTGCCAGCAGCTTAGAGTTGCGGGGGGGCACAGATACGCAGTATTTT. Protein sequence: CASSLELRGGTDTQYF.